This T cell receptor (beta chain) stems from a study of blood T cells in healthy people across ages. Isolated per sample were at least 7 million PBMCs. V was shortened by 0 bases and J by 6 bases, with 7 bases between the two germline ends. The CDR3 has 13 amino acids. From germline, CDR1 is LGHDT and CDR2 YNNKEL (reference sequence). Combining a sample-barcoded 5' primer with a J-beta primer mix, a second PCR ran for roughly 6 to 12 cycles. The study obtained at least 2.5 million CDR3-containing paired-end reads from every sample. TCRdb analysed the 5' RACE reads with MiXCR anew, one entry per CDR3 protein. The repertoire holds about 1.4 million distinct CDR3 sequences, with 59% as singletons.

The material sequenced was blood. This TCR came from a man between 18 and 35 years old in good health. The rearrangement links TRBV3-1 to TRBJ2-3; the D is unclear. The CDR3, as DNA: TGTGCCAGCAGCCAAGATGAAGGGGATACGCAGTATTTT. It is translated as CASSQDEGDTQYF.